The sequence of this TCR beta chain was determined in a study of long-term antiretroviral therapy in people with HIV. From germline, CDR1 is MNHNY and CDR2 SVGAGI (reference sequence). CDR3 length: 15 residues. V was cut by 5 bases and J by 0 bases, with 11 bases left in between. This clone has more than one count but fewer than ten. Researchers ran immunoSEQ v3.0 at survey level. Clones were sequenced by immunoSEQ multiplex PCR, and TCRdb holds only the in-frame ones, with some missing. Here the sample spans 30,000 to 35,000 clones, 65% to 80% being singletons. V is TRBV6-6 and J is TRBJ1-5; D is possibly TRBD1 (5 bases). This material consisted of unsorted PBMCs, taken 3 years after starting antiretroviral therapy. The source is a man in his fifties with HIV. CDR3 bases: TGTGCCAGCAGTCAGCAGGGAGATAGCAATCAGCCCCAGCATTTT. This codes for CASSQQGDSNQPQHF.